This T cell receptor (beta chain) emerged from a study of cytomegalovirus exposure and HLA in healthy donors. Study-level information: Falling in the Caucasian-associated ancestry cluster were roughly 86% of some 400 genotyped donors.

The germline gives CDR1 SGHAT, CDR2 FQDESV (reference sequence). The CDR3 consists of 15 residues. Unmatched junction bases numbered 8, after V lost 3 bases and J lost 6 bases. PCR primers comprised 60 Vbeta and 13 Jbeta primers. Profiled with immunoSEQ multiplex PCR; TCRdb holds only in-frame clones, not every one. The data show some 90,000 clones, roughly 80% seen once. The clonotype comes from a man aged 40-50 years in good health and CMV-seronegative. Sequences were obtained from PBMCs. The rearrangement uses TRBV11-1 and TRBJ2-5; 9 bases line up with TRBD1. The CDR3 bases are TGTGCCAGCAGCTTGGGGGACAGGGTTGATCAGACCCAGTACTTC. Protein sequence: CASSLGDRVDQTQYF.